The rows below give T cell receptor beta chains drawn from one sample of a study of blood T cell repertoires in COVID-19. Clones were read by immunoSEQ multiplex PCR, and TCRdb kept only the in-frame ones, dropping some. Of around 200,000 clones in the sample, 86% were seen once. Sequencing used peripheral blood. The receptors shown here come from a man in his 70s with active or convalescent COVID-19. The CDR3 runs from the conserved cysteine through the conserved F or W. Each record gives: J gene, V gene, D gene, clone size, CDR3 protein. A D gene is named only where the DNA matches it firmly. Not all rows give a size; the values are once, few, many and, for expanded clones, a class.

J: TRBJ1-5; V: TRBV15; D: -; size: few; CDR3: CATSRREMHQPQHF
J: TRBJ1-5; V: TRBV18; D: -; size: -; CDR3: CASSPPTVGEPQHF
J: TRBJ1-1; V: TRBV9; D: TRBD1; size: once; CDR3: CASSLYTGVDLAFF
J: TRBJ2-1; V: TRBV11-2; D: -; size: -; CDR3: CASSLGPSYNEQFF
J: TRBJ1-1; V: TRBV9; D: -; size: -; CDR3: CASSVVGGWATNTEAFF
J: TRBJ2-7; V: TRBV10-3; D: TRBD1; size: -; CDR3: CAISPGQGGYEQYF
J: TRBJ2-1; V: TRBV19; D: TRBD2; size: once; CDR3: CASSPPRGGRFNEQFF
J: TRBJ2-5; V: TRBV4-1; D: -; size: -; CDR3: CASSQDREETQYF
J: TRBJ1-3; V: TRBV7-8; D: -; size: once; CDR3: CASSFTVASGNTIYF
J: TRBJ2-3; V: TRBV11-2; D: TRBD1; size: -; CDR3: CASSLGGTAFTDTQYF
J: TRBJ2-5; V: TRBV27; D: -; size: once; CDR3: CASSLRRGGQETQYF
J: TRBJ1-2; V: TRBV18; D: -; size: many; CDR3: CASSPPGRPDYGYTF
J: TRBJ2-2; V: TRBV5-1; D: TRBD2; size: once; CDR3: CASSPYGGRDTGELFF
J: TRBJ1-2; V: TRBV6-2/TRBV6-3; D: -; size: -; CDR3: CASSPGLYGYTF
J: TRBJ2-1; V: TRBV6-6; D: -; size: -; CDR3: CASSQGSEQFF
J: TRBJ2-1; V: TRBV7-2; D: -; size: -; CDR3: CASTNYNEQFF
J: TRBJ1-2; V: TRBV12-5; D: TRBD1; size: -; CDR3: CASGLIGTGVNYGYTF
J: TRBJ2-7; V: TRBV5-1; D: -; size: -; CDR3: CASSLNQVGSGEQYF
J: TRBJ2-1; V: TRBV7-6; D: TRBD1; size: -; CDR3: CASSLAPGQGINEQFF
J: TRBJ1-5; V: TRBV11-2; D: -; size: -; CDR3: CASSLGVYQPQHF
J: TRBJ1-2; V: TRBV18; D: -; size: -; CDR3: CASSPLERQASSTF
J: TRBJ1-2; V: TRBV7-2; D: TRBD1; size: few; CDR3: CASSLAGTGDYGYTF
J: TRBJ1-3; V: TRBV18; D: TRBD1; size: -; CDR3: CASSPNRRGQVVSGNTIYF
J: TRBJ1-1; V: TRBV2; D: -; size: -; CDR3: CASSYTGMNTEAFF
J: TRBJ2-1; V: TRBV19; D: -; size: -; CDR3: CASSLRSAYNEQFF
J: TRBJ2-7; V: TRBV7-6; D: -; size: -; CDR3: CASSLSTGLGWRYEQYF
J: TRBJ2-7; V: TRBV2; D: TRBD1; size: few; CDR3: CASRRDKDRAREQYF
J: TRBJ1-1; V: TRBV18; D: -; size: -; CDR3: CASSPTGGRAAATEAFF
J: TRBJ1-4; V: TRBV5-1; D: -; size: few; CDR3: CASSWTPNEKLFF
J: TRBJ1-2; V: TRBV7-9; D: TRBD1; size: -; CDR3: CASSFSTGGYGYTF
J: TRBJ1-2; V: TRBV29-1; D: -; size: -; CDR3: CSVGQTPGYTF
J: TRBJ2-1; V: TRBV5-1; D: -; size: -; CDR3: CASSGGWETARHNEQFF
J: TRBJ2-5; V: TRBV4-1; D: -; size: many; CDR3: CASSLTGGSETQYF
J: TRBJ1-2; V: TRBV18; D: TRBD1; size: -; CDR3: CASSPGSGTANYGYTF
J: TRBJ1-4; V: TRBV12-3/TRBV12-4; D: -; size: -; CDR3: CASSLGQTFKLFF
J: TRBJ2-5; V: TRBV3-1/TRBV3-2; D: -; size: -; CDR3: CASSQDRVQGETQYF
J: TRBJ2-1; V: TRBV6-8; D: TRBD2; size: -; CDR3: CASSLIAGGPVRSYNEQFF
J: TRBJ2-1; V: TRBV7-9; D: TRBD2; size: few; CDR3: CASSPSGRARSEQFF
J: TRBJ2-4; V: TRBV12-3/TRBV12-4; D: TRBD1; size: -; CDR3: CASSRTGNIQYF
J: TRBJ1-1; V: TRBV2; D: -; size: once; CDR3: CASGKGPGTEAFF
J: TRBJ2-3; V: TRBV4-3; D: -; size: -; CDR3: CASSQDGGGGRLDTQYF
J: TRBJ1-2; V: TRBV28; D: TRBD1; size: once; CDR3: CASSAPGTGLYGYTF
J: TRBJ1-1; V: TRBV27; D: TRBD1; size: -; CDR3: CASSSQGAAWTEAFF
J: TRBJ1-1; V: TRBV2; D: -; size: few; CDR3: CASIPGEGTTEAFF
J: TRBJ1-1; V: TRBV6-5; D: -; size: -; CDR3: CASSYWPPDSNTEAFF
J: TRBJ1-5; V: TRBV3-1/TRBV3-2; D: -; size: once; CDR3: CASSQGADSNQPQHF
J: TRBJ2-7; V: TRBV7-2; D: -; size: once; CDR3: CASSPHRDGGEQYF
J: TRBJ1-1; V: TRBV6-5; D: -; size: -; CDR3: CASSQQSMNTEAFF
J: TRBJ1-4; V: TRBV7-4; D: -; size: -; CDR3: CASSLERGTNEKLFF
J: TRBJ2-3; V: TRBV7-2; D: -; size: -; CDR3: CASSRAGVTDTQYF
J: TRBJ2-5; V: TRBV4-2; D: -; size: -; CDR3: CASSPGHRQETQYF
J: TRBJ2-6; V: TRBV7-9; D: TRBD2; size: -; CDR3: CASSRTSGGSGANVLTF
J: TRBJ1-1; V: TRBV5-1; D: -; size: -; CDR3: CATYKTPDTNTEAFF
J: TRBJ2-7; V: TRBV14; D: TRBD1; size: -; CDR3: CASSQRLPGQGNHEQYF
J: TRBJ2-3; V: TRBV4-1; D: TRBD2; size: -; CDR3: CASSQDGGGGAADTQYF
J: TRBJ2-1; V: TRBV12-3/TRBV12-4; D: -; size: -; CDR3: CASKGVNEQFF
J: TRBJ1-2; V: TRBV11-2; D: -; size: -; CDR3: CASSSRGYGYTF
J: TRBJ2-7; V: TRBV10-2; D: -; size: few; CDR3: CASGRTRGYEQYF
J: TRBJ1-1; V: TRBV7-2; D: -; size: -; CDR3: CASSLERGGEAFF
J: TRBJ1-2; V: TRBV12-3/TRBV12-4; D: -; size: -; CDR3: CASTPRGNYGYTF